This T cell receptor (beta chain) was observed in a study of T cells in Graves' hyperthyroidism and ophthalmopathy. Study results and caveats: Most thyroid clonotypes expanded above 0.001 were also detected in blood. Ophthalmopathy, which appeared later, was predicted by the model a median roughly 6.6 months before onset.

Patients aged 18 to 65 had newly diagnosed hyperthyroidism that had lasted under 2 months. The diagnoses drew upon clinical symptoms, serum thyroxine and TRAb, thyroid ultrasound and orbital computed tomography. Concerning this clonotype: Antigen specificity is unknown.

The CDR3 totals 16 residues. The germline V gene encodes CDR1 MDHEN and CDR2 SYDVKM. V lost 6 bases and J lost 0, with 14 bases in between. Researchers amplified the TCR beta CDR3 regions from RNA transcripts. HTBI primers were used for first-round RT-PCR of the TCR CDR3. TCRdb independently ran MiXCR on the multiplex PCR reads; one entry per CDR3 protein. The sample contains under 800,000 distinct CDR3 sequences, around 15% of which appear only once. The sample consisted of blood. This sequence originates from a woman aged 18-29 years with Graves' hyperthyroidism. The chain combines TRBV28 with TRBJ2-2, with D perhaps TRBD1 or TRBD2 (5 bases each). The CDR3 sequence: CASRTGAYTNTGELFF. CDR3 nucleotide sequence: TGTGCCAGCAGAACCGGGGCCTACACGAACACCGGGGAGCTGTTTTTT. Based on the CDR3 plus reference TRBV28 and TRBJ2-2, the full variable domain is DVKVTQSSRYLVKRTGEKVFLECVQDMDHENMFWYRQDPGLGLRLIYFSYDVKMKEKGDIPEGYSVSREKKERFSLILESASTNQTSMYLCASRTGAYTNTGELFFGEGSRLTVL.